This T cell receptor beta chain was identified in a study of cytomegalovirus exposure and HLA in healthy donors. Overall study results and limits: Sequencing likely produced, as an artifact, a cluster of highly shared sequence variants. The authors confirmed in vitro that a few CMV-associated chains were specific for CMV antigens. Follow-up analysis seemed to connect common viral pathogens with several of the most significant clusters identified. Published work reported that the classifier diagnosed cytomegalovirus status with high specificity and sensitivity.

Details on this clone: Its target is unknown.

60 Vbeta and 13 Jbeta primers were used in PCR. The method was immunoSEQ multiplex PCR; TCRdb's version includes in-frame clones alone and lacks a portion of them. Among over 45,000 clones listed, around 82% were seen once. CDR3 size: 13 residues. CDR1 and CDR2 from the germline V gene are SGHVS and FQNEAQ. Trimming cost V 6 bases and J 9 bases, with 16 bases left between them. This receptor was obtained from a boy between 10 and 17 years old in good health and CMV-seropositive. This chain connects TRBV7-8 to TRBJ2-3; maybe TRBD2 (5 bases). Sequencing input: PBMCs. CDR3 residues: CASRRVGSSTQYF. Written as DNA, the CDR3 is TGTGCCAGCAGGCGGGTAGGGTCGAGCACGCAGTATTTT.